Below are 13 T cell receptor beta chains sequenced from a single sample in a study of T-cell reconstitution after alpha-beta-depleted transplantation in children. Using unique molecular identifiers, the investigators prepared the TCRbeta library. Each CDR3 protein is one row after TCRdb ran MiXCR on the PCR reads. The data hold around 450,000 distinct CDR3 sequences, with about 11% observed a single time. The source material was PBMCs, sampled before TCRalphabeta/CD19-depleted stem cell transplant. The receptors here all came from a child aged 2 to 10 with inherited bone marrow failure, due to receive a stem cell transplant.

This clonotype was detected ten times or more. This chain uses TRBV10-3 with TRBJ2-3; 7 bases align to TRBD2. This CDR3 comprises 15 residues. Germline CDR1 is ENHRY and CDR2 is SYGVKD. The V gene end was trimmed by 3 bases and the J gene end by 3 bases; junction bases not matched to a gene: 6. The CDR3 coding sequence is TGTGCCATCAGTGAAGGGAGGGCCAGGACAGATACGCAGTATTTT. This sequence encodes CAISEGRARTDTQYF.

This clonotype occurred many times. The V and J genes are TRBV28 and TRBJ2-1, with D unclear. Germline V CDR1 and CDR2: MDHEN, SYDVKM. Trimming shortened V by 3 bases and J by 4 bases, and 10 bases separated the two germline ends. This CDR3 region has 14 residues. CDR3 amino acids: CASSFGVGYNEQFF. The CDR3 region has the DNA TGTGCCAGCAGTTTTGGGGTAGGTTACAATGAGCAGTTCTTC.

Ten or more counts support this clonotype. This rearrangement joins TRBV21-1 to TRBJ2-2; the D call in the table, TRBD1, was not verified against the DNA. TRBV21-1 is listed as a pseudogene. The CDR3 covers 15 residues. In DNA form, the CDR3 reads TGTGCCAGCAGCAAAGGAGTGACAGGGCCCGGGGAGCTGTTTTTT. Its translation: CASSKGVTGPGELFF.

This clonotype was seen repeatedly, ten times or more. V gene TRBV21-1 combines with J gene TRBJ2-3. TRBV21-1 is a pseudogene locus. The CDR3 has 11 residues. CDR3 nucleotide sequence: TGTGCCAGCAGCAACGATGTTACGCAGTATTTT. Its translation is CASSNDVTQYF.

This clonotype was observed a handful of times. The chain is built from TRBV24-1 and TRBJ2-7, with a weak D call TRBD2 (6 bases). V was cut by 5 bases and J by 3 bases, with 7 bases left in between. CDR1 and CDR2 (germline): KGHDR, SFDVKD. The CDR3 sequence is 12 residues long. The CDR3 is CATSAGDYEQYF. The CDR3 coding sequence is TGTGCCACCAGTGCGGGGGACTACGAGCAGTACTTC.

This rearrangement joins TRBV20-1 to TRBJ2-7, with 14 nucleotides matching TRBD2. Germline assignment: CDR1 DFQATT and CDR2 SNEGSKA (reference sequence). The ends lost 0 bases at V and 3 bases at J; junction bases unmatched: 7. This CDR3 region has 17 residues. This CDR3 is CSARDLGLAGGIYEQYF. CDR3 sequence (DNA): TGCAGTGCTAGAGATCTCGGACTAGCGGGAGGTATCTACGAGCAGTACTTC.

The table lists this clonotype with a few counts. This chain uses TRBV4-3 with TRBJ2-3, with 15 bases fitting TRBD2. Germline CDR1 and CDR2: LGHNA and YSLEER. The CDR3 length is 18 residues. The junction had 4 bases not matched to a gene; V was cut back by 1 base and J by 2 bases. The CDR3 reads CASSQGTSGRDITDTQYF. In nucleotides, the CDR3 is TGCGCCAGCAGCCAAGGGACTAGCGGGAGGGACATCACAGATACGCAGTATTTT.

This clonotype was found many times. The chain couples TRBV5-1 to TRBJ2-7; tentatively, D is TRBD1 or TRBD2 (6 bases each). This CDR3 has 13 residues. V was shortened by 0 bases and J by 5 bases, with 9 bases between the two germline ends. Germline V gives CDR1 SGHRS, CDR2 YFSETQ. The CDR3 region is CASSLAGADEQYF. The CDR3 region has the DNA TGCGCCAGCAGCTTGGCGGGGGCAGACGAGCAGTACTTC.

This chain links TRBV4-3 with TRBJ2-2, with TRBD2 identical over 10 bases. V was pared by 0 bases and J by 4 bases, with 8 bases of the junction left unmatched. Germline V CDR1 and CDR2: LGHNA, YSLEER. The CDR3 sequence is 18 residues long. This CDR3 is CASSQDPPSGSGTGELFF. CDR3 nucleotide sequence: TGCGCCAGCAGCCAAGATCCCCCTAGCGGGAGTGGCACCGGGGAGCTGTTTTTT.

V and J are TRBV6-2 or TRBV6-3 and TRBJ2-1; TRBD2 might be the D (5 bases). This CDR3 region has 17 residues. In germline, CDR1 is MNHEY, CDR2 SVGEGT. V lost 0 bases and J 0 bases, leaving 12 bases between the germline ends. CDR3 residues: CASSYSQAVSSYNEQFF. CDR3 sequence (DNA): TGTGCCAGCAGTTACTCTCAAGCGGTGAGCTCCTACAATGAGCAGTTCTTC.

This clonotype has only a few counts. The chain couples TRBV12-3 or TRBV12-4 to TRBJ2-6; a weak D match, TRBD1 (6 bases). The CDR3 has 17 amino acids. V was cut by 9 bases and J by 4 bases, with 22 bases left in between. The CDR3 protein is CASTHRDTREGANVLTF. The CDR3 region has the DNA TGTGCCAGTACTCACCGGGACACCAGAGAAGGGGCCAACGTCCTGACTTTC.

The sample holds many counts of this clonotype. The chain has TRBV27 and TRBJ1-1, with D possibly being TRBD1 (5 bases). Trimming left V 3 bases short and J 0 bases short, with 26 bases between. The CDR3 runs 20 residues. From germline, CDR1 is MNHEY and CDR2 SMNVEV (reference sequence). The CDR3 DNA reads as TGTGCCAGCAGTTTTAAAGTCGGGATAGGTGGACACCGGATGAACACTGAAGCTTTCTTT. The encoded protein is CASSFKVGIGGHRMNTEAFF.

This chain links TRBV5-5 with TRBJ2-7; D remains unclear. Germline lookup yields CDR1 SGHKS and CDR2 YYEKEE (reference sequence). The CDR3 has 14 amino acids. Trimming removed 0 bases from V and 4 bases from J, with 11 bases in between. The DNA of the CDR3 is TGTGCCAGCAGCTTGGGCTACTTGATGTACGAGCAGTACTTC. Protein: CASSLGYLMYEQYF.